These 26 T cell receptor beta chains were all obtained from the same sample, sequenced in a study of T cell repertoires in cytomegalovirus infection. TCRdb reanalysed the reads using MiXCR and keeps one entry per CDR3 protein. Of 200,000 to 250,000 distinct CDR3 sequences listed, more than 9% are singletons. Sequencing was done on a sample of PBMCs. Receptors were obtained from a human donor in good health (CMV status not recorded). Some clones in this sample may be carry-over from other donors' samples.

This clonotype has more than one count but fewer than ten. The chain carries TRBV5-4 and TRBJ2-5; D ambiguous. CDR3 length: 13 amino acids. Between the trimmed V and J ends, which lost 0 bases and 5 bases, there was a span of 8 bases. CDR1 and CDR2 (germline): SGHNT, YYREEE (reference sequence). The CDR3 sequence is CASSLDPRETQYF. The CDR3 nucleotides read TGTGCCAGCAGCTTGGACCCGCGGGAGACCCAGTACTTC.

At least ten counts were recorded for this clonotype. V gene TRBV11-2 combines with J gene TRBJ2-1; D is possibly TRBD1 (6 bases). The ends were cut back, 5 bases at V and 4 bases at J, with 18 bases in the middle. Germline V gene sequence: CDR1 SGHAT, CDR2 FQNNGV. The length of the CDR3 is 16 residues. The CDR3 DNA is TGTGCCAGCAGCACCCTTGGGGGCACCTTTTACAATGAGCAGTTCTTC. Protein sequence: CASSTLGGTFYNEQFF.

The table lists this clonotype with a few counts. This chain uses TRBV29-1 with TRBJ2-7; D unresolved. Germline V gives CDR1 SQVTM, CDR2 ANQGSEA. The CDR3 extends over 12 amino acids. V was pared by 4 bases and J by 6 bases, with 13 bases between. The CDR3 DNA sequence: TGCAGCGTTGGGATGGCTAGAGGCGAGCAGTACTTC. Its translation is CSVGMARGEQYF.

This clonotype was seen ten or more times. The CDR3 DNA follows: TGTGCCAGCAGCTTAAGGCTAGTGGTAGGAAATGAGCAGTTCTTC. Its protein is CASSLRLVVGNEQFF. V and J are TRBV7-2 and TRBJ2-1; D gene ambiguous. V was shortened by 2 bases and J by 7 bases, with 15 bases between the two germline ends. CDR3 length: 15 amino acids. In germline, CDR1 is SGHTA, CDR2 FQGNSA.

Regarding this clonotype: A much larger clonotype is one base distant, so this may be a read error. The genes are TRBV4-2 and TRBJ2-1, with 10 positions matching TRBD2. This CDR3 spans 13 amino acids. The germline gives CDR1 LGHNA, CDR2 YNFKEQ. The CDR3 region is CAGSRTSGNEQFF. CDR3 DNA: TGTGCCGGCAGCCGGACTAGCGGCAATGAGCAGTTCTTC.

Many counts were recorded for this clonotype. The chain employs TRBV20-1 and TRBJ2-2; D is possibly TRBD2 (5 bases). CDR1 and CDR2 (germline): DFQATT, SNEGSKA (reference sequence). V was trimmed by 1 base and J by 1 base, leaving 10 bases between them. This CDR3 contains 15 residues. Here the CDR3 reads CSARGRTVNTGELFF. The CDR3 nucleotides are TGCAGTGCTAGAGGGAGGACGGTGAACACCGGGGAGCTGTTTTTT.

This clonotype was seen ten or more times. This chain uses TRBV19 with TRBJ1-1; TRBD1 is a possible D gene (6 bases). V lost 5 bases, J lost 1 base, and 17 bases lay in between. Germline loops: CDR1 LNHDA, CDR2 SQIVND (reference sequence). The CDR3 is 16 amino acids. CDR3 residues: CASSLIAGEWNTEAFF. DNA of the CDR3: TGTGCCAGTAGTTTAATCGCAGGGGAATGGAACACTGAAGCTTTCTTT.

At least ten counts were recorded for this clonotype. The V and J genes are TRBV4-3 and TRBJ2-5; 7 bases are shared with TRBD1. Germline trimming cut 0 bases from V and 4 bases from J; bases unmatched to any gene: 5. Germline assignment: CDR1 LGHNA and CDR2 YSLEER. CDR3 length: 15 amino acids. CDR3: CASSQDYRGGETQYF. The CDR3 nucleotides read TGCGCCAGCAGCCAAGACTACAGGGGCGGAGAGACCCAGTACTTC.

This clonotype came up a few times. The chain couples TRBV28 to TRBJ2-5, with unresolved D. The length of the CDR3 is 12 residues. Germline CDR1 is MDHEN and CDR2 is SYDVKM. Between the trimmed V and J ends, which lost 0 bases and 6 bases, there was a span of 5 bases. The CDR3 reads CASSLWPQTQYF. As DNA, the CDR3 is TGTGCCAGCAGTTTATGGCCGCAGACCCAGTACTTC.

V gene TRBV29-1 combines with J gene TRBJ2-7, with TRBD1 matching over 12 bases. Germline CDR1 is SQVTM and CDR2 is ANQGSEA. The CDR3 covers 12 residues. V shed 7 bases and J 6 bases; nucleotides not matched to a gene: 4. The CDR3: CSAGQGASEQYF. CDR3 nucleotide sequence: TGCAGCGCGGGACAGGGGGCCTCCGAGCAGTACTTC.

CDR3 residues: CAGFTGKVNTEAFF. CDR3 DNA sequence: TGTGCCGGCTTCACAGGGAAGGTGAACACTGAAGCTTTCTTT. The chain carries TRBV10-3 and TRBJ1-1, with D possibly being TRBD1 (6 bases). Trimming removed 11 bases from V and 0 bases from J, with 16 bases in between. The CDR3 length is 14 residues. Per the germline V gene, CDR1 is ENHRY and CDR2 is SYGVKD.

This clonotype was seen a handful of times. The rearrangement joins TRBV28 to TRBJ2-6; D call uncertain. Germline CDR1 reads MDHEN; CDR2 reads SYDVKM. CDR3 size: 14 residues. V gave up 6 bases and J gave up 1 base, with 7 bases separating them. This CDR3 reads CASSEFSGANVLTF. The DNA of the CDR3 is TGTGCCAGCAGCGAATTTTCTGGGGCCAACGTCCTGACTTTC. The whole variable domain, remainder taken from reference TRBV28 and TRBJ2-6, is DVKVTQSSRYLVKRTGEKVFLECVQDMDHENMFWYRQDPGLGLRLIYFSYDVKMKEKGDIPEGYSVSREKKERFSLILESASTNQTSMYLCASSEFSGANVLTFGAGSRLTVL.

This clonotype was detected ten times or more. The V and J genes are TRBV7-2 and TRBJ1-2; D remains unclear. The CDR3 has 15 amino acids. Trimming took 8 bases from V and 4 from J, leaving 20 bases between them. In germline, CDR1 is SGHTA, CDR2 FQGNSA. The CDR3 loop reads CASLSGGLTSYGYTF. In DNA form, the CDR3 reads TGTGCCAGCCTTTCGGGTGGACTCACTTCCTATGGCTACACCTTC.

This clonotype was observed a handful of times. The chain employs TRBV7-3 and TRBJ2-2; D is possibly TRBD1 (6 bases). This CDR3 spans 15 amino acids. Germline V gene lookup returns CDR1 SGHTA and CDR2 FQGTGA. The germline V and J ends were trimmed by 4 bases and 3 bases, with 12 bases remaining between them. In DNA form, the CDR3 reads TGTGCCAGCAGCTATGACAGGCGGTACACCGGGGAGCTGTTTTTT. It encodes CASSYDRRYTGELFF.

This clonotype was seen ten or more times. The CDR3 loop is CASSLWDGRAAKNIQYF. The CDR3, as DNA: TGTGCCAGCAGCTTATGGGACGGGAGGGCTGCCAAAAACATTCAGTACTTC. The rearrangement links TRBV7-8 to TRBJ2-4; TRBD2 matches 8 bases. The J segment lost 1 base and the V segment lost 2 bases, leaving 7 bases of the junction unmatched. Germline CDR1 and CDR2: SGHVS and FQNEAQ. CDR3 length equals 17 residues.

This clonotype showed up just a few times. This chain joins TRBV3-1 and TRBJ2-3; D is tentatively TRBD1 or TRBD2 (6 bases each). The CDR3 totals 15 residues. The V and J ends lost 0 bases and 5 bases respectively, with 12 bases between them. CDR1 and CDR2 (germline): LGHDT, YNNKEL (reference sequence). This CDR3 reads CASSQETGAEDTQYF. CDR3 in DNA: TGTGCCAGCAGCCAAGAAACGGGGGCCGAAGATACGCAGTATTTT.

The count of this clonotype is one. The chain uses TRBV20-1 and TRBJ1-5; D gene uncertain. The CDR3 has 14 amino acids. Trimming shortened V by 3 bases and J by 3 bases, and 12 bases separated the two germline ends. Germline CDR1 reads DFQATT; CDR2 reads SNEGSKA (reference sequence). The CDR3 reads CSARDLGPNQPQHF. The CDR3 nucleotides read TGCAGTGCTAGGGACCTGGGTCCCAATCAGCCCCAGCATTTT.

This clonotype was observed at least ten times. The chain combines TRBV7-2 with TRBJ2-1; D is uncertain. CDR1 and CDR2 from the germline V gene are SGHTA and FQGNSA. The CDR3 length is 12 residues. Trimming shortened V by 8 bases and J by 4 bases, and 9 bases separated the two germline ends. This CDR3 reads CASSASYNEQFF. CDR3 nucleotides: TGTGCCAGCTCCGCCTCGTACAATGAGCAGTTCTTC.

The V and J genes are TRBV19 and TRBJ1-4, with 7 bases lining up with TRBD1. The CDR3 loop spans 13 amino acids. The V gene's germline CDR1 is LNHDA and CDR2 SQIVND (reference sequence). J lost 4 bases, V lost 9 bases, and 5 bases had no gene match. As DNA, the CDR3 is TGTGCCAGCCGGGACAGCCTTAATGAAAAACTGTTTTTT. Amino acids: CASRDSLNEKLFF.

In its sample, this clonotype was seen a few times. This rearrangement joins TRBV4-3 to TRBJ2-4; 10 nucleotides align to TRBD2. CDR3 length equals 16 residues. The V gene's germline CDR1 is LGHNA and CDR2 YSLEER. After removal of 3 bases from V and 7 bases from J, the junction contained 9 bases not matched to a gene. Here the CDR3 DNA reads TGCGCCAGCAGCCAGGACCCGCTAGCGGGGGCGAACATTCAGTACTTC. Its translation: CASSQDPLAGANIQYF.

This clonotype was found a few times. The chain employs TRBV19 and TRBJ2-1, with D perhaps TRBD1 or TRBD2 (6 bases each). V dropped 7 bases and J dropped 3 bases, with 10 bases sitting between them. Germline lookup yields CDR1 LNHDA and CDR2 SQIVND (reference sequence). The CDR3 is made up of 13 amino acids. The CDR3 loop is CASNGGGYNEQFF. CDR3 DNA: TGTGCCAGTAATGGAGGGGGCTACAATGAGCAGTTCTTC.

This clonotype appeared a few times. The J gene is TRBJ1-2, the V gene TRBV12-3 or TRBV12-4, with D perhaps TRBD1 (5 bases). V shed 6 bases and J shed 3 bases, with 20 bases lying between them. The CDR3 length is 16 residues. The CDR3 nucleotides read TGTGCCAGCAGCTTCTCGGGGCGGGGATCCTACTATGGCTACACCTTC. It encodes CASSFSGRGSYYGYTF.

This clonotype came up many times. This chain joins TRBV7-2 and TRBJ2-2, with D uncertain. V was trimmed by 0 bases and J by 3 bases, leaving 8 bases between them. Germline CDR1 and CDR2: SGHTA and FQGNSA. This CDR3 region has 15 residues. The CDR3 DNA sequence: TGTGCCAGCAGCTTAGCGCATGGGGACACCGGGGAGCTGTTTTTT. This encodes CASSLAHGDTGELFF.

This clonotype was seen repeatedly, ten times or more. The genes are TRBV7-2 and TRBJ2-7; 9 positions match TRBD1. This CDR3 has 13 amino acids. Trimming cost V 7 bases and J 2 bases; bases outside gene matches: 3. CDR1 and CDR2 from the germline V gene are SGHTA and FQGNSA. The chain's CDR3 is CASNGQGTYEQYF. The CDR3 DNA is TGTGCCAGCAATGGACAGGGGACCTACGAGCAGTACTTC.

Ten or more counts support this clonotype. V usage is TRBV10-3 and J usage is TRBJ2-7, with TRBD1 matching 10 bases. V shed 6 bases, J shed 3 bases, and the junction held 5 bases outside the gene matches. CDR3 length: 14 residues. Germline CDR1 is ENHRY and CDR2 is SYGVKD. The CDR3, as DNA: TGTGCCATCAGAGCGGGACAGGGGAACTACGAGCAGTACTTC. Amino acids: CAIRAGQGNYEQYF.

This clonotype was observed at least ten times. This chain joins TRBV7-3 and TRBJ2-6; TRBD1 matches 7 bases. There are 17 residues in the CDR3. Trimming at V came to 8 bases and at J to 1 base, leaving 11 bases not matched to a gene. CDR1 is SGHTA and CDR2 is FQGTGA in the germline V gene. The CDR3 DNA reads TGTGCCAGCGGATCCGGGACAGTTTTTTCTGGGGCCAACGTCCTGACTTTC. Translating it yields CASGSGTVFSGANVLTF.